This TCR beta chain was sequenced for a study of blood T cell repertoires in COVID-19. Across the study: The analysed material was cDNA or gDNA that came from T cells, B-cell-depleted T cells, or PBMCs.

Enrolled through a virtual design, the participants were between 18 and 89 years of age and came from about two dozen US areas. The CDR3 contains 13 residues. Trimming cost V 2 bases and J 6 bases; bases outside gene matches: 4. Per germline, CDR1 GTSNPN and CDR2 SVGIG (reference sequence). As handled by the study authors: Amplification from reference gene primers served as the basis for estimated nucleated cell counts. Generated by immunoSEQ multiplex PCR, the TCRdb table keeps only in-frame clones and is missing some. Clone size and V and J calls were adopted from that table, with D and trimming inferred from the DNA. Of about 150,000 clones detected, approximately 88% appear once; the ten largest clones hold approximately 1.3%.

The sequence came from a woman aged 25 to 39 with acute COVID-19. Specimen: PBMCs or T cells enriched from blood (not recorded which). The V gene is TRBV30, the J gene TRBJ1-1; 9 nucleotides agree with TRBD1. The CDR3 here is CAWSMGQGSEAFF. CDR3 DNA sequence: TGTGCCTGGAGTATGGGACAGGGCTCTGAAGCTTTCTTT. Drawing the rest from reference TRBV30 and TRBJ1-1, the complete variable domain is SQTIHQWPATLVQPVGSPLSLECTVEGTSNPNLYWYRQAAGRGLQLLFYSVGIGQISSEVPQNLSASRPQDRQFILSSKKLLLSDSGFYLCAWSMGQGSEAFFGQGTRLTVV.